These T cell receptor beta chains were read from a single sample in a study of CD8 T cells in Susac syndrome. Via MiXCR, TCRdb re-called the immunoSEQ multiplex PCR reads, giving one row per CDR3 protein. The sample holds around 190,000 distinct CDR3 sequences, under 95% seen once. The sequencing sample was made of CD4+ T cells from PBMCs. These receptors all stem from a human donor with Susac syndrome. The conserved cysteine and the conserved F or W are not part of the CDR3 here.

cdr3_length j_call v_call cdr3_aa
12 TRBJ2-7 TRBV20-1 SAEPGQGIYEQY
12 TRBJ2-5 TRBV30 AWSGGTFQETQY
13 TRBJ1-5 TRBV6-5 ASRPTGDGNQPQH
12 TRBJ1-1 TRBV6-2/TRBV6-3 ATLPGSTNTEAF
14 TRBJ2-3 TRBV7-9 ASSSRGQLGTDTQY
13 TRBJ2-5 TRBV6-6 ASSYLQAGGETQY
12 TRBJ2-2 TRBV7-9 ASSPRQGTGELF
15 TRBJ2-3 TRBV5-4 ASSPPGRGAVADTQY
12 TRBJ2-7 TRBV9 ASSVDRGVGEQY
12 TRBJ1-2 TRBV19 ASSTTDLTAGYT
9 TRBJ2-1 TRBV7-2 ASSLPSAQF
13 TRBJ2-7 TRBV20-1 SAPDPLGLYYEQY
9 TRBJ2-1 TRBV25-1 ASTGYNEQF
11 TRBJ2-5 TRBV12-3/TRBV12-4 ASSKQGGETQY
13 TRBJ1-1 TRBV7-2 ASRKGRGGNTEAF
11 TRBJ2-1 TRBV2 ASSGDLNNEQF
13 TRBJ2-7 TRBV7-2 ASSLGGVLAYEQY
11 TRBJ1-1 TRBV20-1 SARDLGNTEAF
13 TRBJ1-2 TRBV12-3/TRBV12-4 ASSRRDRGEGGYT
11 TRBJ2-1 TRBV4-2 ASTRQGYNEQF
13 TRBJ2-3 TRBV12-3/TRBV12-4 ASSRGAAGADTQY
11 TRBJ2-7 TRBV5-4 ASSSGTRSEQY
14 TRBJ1-2 TRBV12-3/TRBV12-4 ASSFLGPGLNYGYT
12 TRBJ2-7 TRBV2 ASRGDRHVHEQY
11 TRBJ1-1 TRBV29-1 SVEQAMNTEAF
9 TRBJ2-3 TRBV20-1 SATQGDTQY
13 TRBJ2-7 TRBV11-3 ASSGGDSPYYEQY
12 TRBJ1-2 TRBV30 AWSVSRGFYGYT
13 TRBJ2-5 TRBV7-2 ASSAGQRGEETQY
11 TRBJ2-3 TRBV20-1 SASGTGADTQY
14 TRBJ2-2 TRBV5-1 ASSLQDRTNTGELF
16 TRBJ1-1 TRBV29-1 SAQAGQGGNLGNTEAF
12 TRBJ1-1 TRBV20-1 SARTTGRTTEAF
13 TRBJ2-7 TRBV20-1 SASARQGSSYEQY
11 TRBJ2-3 TRBV5-1 ASSLEVVDTQY
11 TRBJ1-1 TRBV5-1 ASRAGEGTEAF
14 TRBJ1-4 TRBV2 ASSEANKGAGEKLF
11 TRBJ1-2 TRBV5-1 ASSLEGPGGYT
11 TRBJ1-1 TRBV5-1 ASSRTGQGEAF
13 TRBJ1-1 TRBV12-5 ASGPPGKGSTEAF